The TCR beta chain described here comes from a study of blood T cells in healthy people across ages (dated by TCRdb to between 2014 and 2017). Some background on the complete study: Template switching captured roughly one uniquely barcoded TCR beta cDNA molecule per two T cells in model experiments. Using deep sequencing normalized with unique cDNA molecular identifiers, the study measured how TCR beta repertoire diversity changes with age. The donors were split into four age groups: young (average about 15 years), middle-aged (about 40), aged (over 55) and long-lived (roughly 88). To avoid experimental bias, donors of different ages were randomly spread across the sequencing lanes. Two additional independent replicas of 1 million unique cDNA reads from the same blood draw were analyzed for two donors (one aged 18 to 29 and one aged 80 or older). Study-wide conclusions, independent of this receptor: A strong correlation was found between observed TCR beta diversity and the percentage of naive T cells measured by flow cytometry. Compared with the aged group, more naive CD4+ T cells, fewer expanded clones and increased TCR diversity were shown by the long-lived group, suggesting age selection. Conclusive comparison of naive and antigen-experienced compartments was prevented by the profiling of bulk unsorted PBMCs. Estimates of total diversity from one million sequenced T cells were regarded as lower bounds and underestimates. Donor CMV infection status was unknown, potentially confounding age-related changes in expanded clonotypes. Observed TCR beta diversity per million T cells fell roughly linearly with age, and a significant reduction was already apparent by age roughly 40.

Spanning cysteine to phenylalanine, the CDR3 consists of 13 amino acids. Left in the record is the CDR3 DNA by itself, 39 bases read in frame from the first base. The germline V gene yields SGHRS for CDR1 and YFSETQ for CDR2. V loses 5 bases of germline sequence and J loses 1 base, and the interval between the two ends is 7 bases. Systemically healthy Caucasian individuals from Russia, some 40 in total and aged about 6 to 100 years, were included as donors. Each donor gave about 10 milliliters of peripheral blood, drawn into EDTA-treated Vacutainer tubes. Ficoll-Paque density-gradient centrifugation was used to isolate PBMCs, with at least 7 million obtained per sample. Trizol reagent was used to extract total RNA from the PBMCs, yielding at least 5 micrograms per sample. For every donor, an aliquot of PBMCs went through flow cytometry to measure the percentages of naive CD45RAhigh/CD27high T cells.

The library came from 5' RACE. These reads were obtained on an Illumina HiSeq 2500. A second PCR of about 6 to 12 cycles was performed with a sample-barcoded 5' primer and a J-beta primer mix. A unique molecular identifier was introduced onto each TCR beta cDNA molecule by a template-switch 5' adaptor carrying 12 random nucleotides. Each sample yielded at least 3 million CDR3-containing paired-end reads. All of the RNA was converted into first-strand cDNA using the Mint cDNA synthesis kit, with a TRBC-specific oligonucleotide serving as the primer. All cDNA was treated with uracil-DNA glycosylase and then went through a first 18-cycle PCR with the universal primers M1SS and BC2_uni_R. The published analysis was carried out like this. Each sample was normalized by randomly selecting 1 million high-quality reads, each carrying a distinct molecular identifier. Instead of being binned into consensus sequences, reads with shared molecular identifiers were discarded. CDR3 identification, clonotype clustering and error correction used MiTCR with a Q25 quality threshold and the strictest error-elimination algorithm. A nonparametric unseen species model using Euler transformation provided a lower-bound estimate of total TCR beta diversity. Starting from the raw public reads, TCRdb applied fastp trimming at Q25, assembled clones with MiXCR and retained in-frame beta chains. Every CDR3 protein is listed once, alongside the most common genes and DNA of its rows. The V and J calls follow TCRdb's processing rather than the paper's. This sample is represented by about 700,000 distinct CDR3 sequences; about 30% of them were singletons. Approximately 15% of the sample rests with the top ten.

This clonotype appeared many times. It lacks a known antigen. Base qualities are not recorded, but no much larger clone differs from it by a single base. The clonotype was recovered from a woman of 80 years or more in good health. Donor details come from another sample of the same person, matched by shared clones. The V and J genes are TRBV5-1 and TRBJ2-1, with the D segment identity uncertain. Material for sequencing was blood. The DNA reads TGCGCCAGCAGTCCTCCGTCCTACAATGAGCAGTTCTTC. Its protein product is CASSPPSYNEQFF.